This T cell receptor (beta chain) was captured by sequencing in a study of blood T cell repertoires in COVID-19. Study information: Samples came from the United States, Italy and Spain, spanning acute and convalescent COVID-19. The cDNA or gDNA used as material had been derived from T cells, B-cell-depleted T cells, or PBMCs.

In the original workflow: Researchers report that nucleated cell counts were estimated from reference gene primer amplification. The protocol was immunoSEQ multiplex PCR, while the TCRdb copy is restricted to in-frame clones and leaves out a portion. Clone size and the V and J calls come from that table; the DNA yielded D and trimming. Found here are 55,000 to 90,000 clones, more than 70% of them singletons; the top ten hold approximately 1.5%. This clone was recorded a few times. This specimen includes other DNA sequences encoding the same CDR3. This CDR3 has 13 amino acids. Germline CDR1 SGHAT, CDR2 FQNNGV. V lost 3 bases to trimming and J lost 1 base, with 5 bases between them.

This clonotype was sampled from a human donor in a cohort sampled during active COVID-19. The V call is TRBV11-2, the J call TRBJ2-3; D may be TRBD2 (5 bases). Input material: peripheral blood. CDR3 protein: CASSFGGTDTQYF. The DNA for the CDR3 is TGTGCCAGCAGCTTCGGGGGCACAGATACGCAGTATTTT. The variable domain in full, completed from reference TRBV11-2 and TRBJ2-3, reads EAGVAQSPRYKIIEKRQSVAFWCNPISGHATLYWYQQILGQGPKLLIQFQNNGVVDDSQLPKDRFSAERLKGVDSTLKIQPAKLEDSAVYLCASSFGGTDTQYFGPGTRLTVL.